The 2 T cell receptor beta chains below all came from one sample that was sequenced in a study of a mutant IDH1 vaccine in newly diagnosed glioma (dated by TCRdb to the early 2020s). The protocol used for the library was the immunoSEQ multiplex PCR assay. TCRdb's version of the immuneACCESS table is confined to in-frame rearrangements and falls short of the full clone set. An unresolved V gene accounts for under half of the shortfall where checked; the remainder is of unknown origin. Here the sample has some 60,000 clones; roughly 87% occur a single time. Of the sample, roughly 3.2% falls within the top ten clones. Sample time point, as interpreted from the label and publication: week 47, end of study. A 20-mer mutant IDH1 peptide at 300 micrograms in Montanide made up each vaccine dose, which was injected subcutaneously together with topical imiquimod. No antigen is known for these receptors. The sequencing used PBMCs, collected from a glioma patient whose treatment included an IDH1 peptide vaccine. The source is a woman in her forties or fifties with glioma.

The V call is TRBV2, the J call TRBJ1-5; a weak D match, TRBD1 (5 bases). The CDR3 is 11 residues long. CDR1 SNHLY and CDR2 FYNNEI come from the germline V gene. Trimming shortened V by 5 bases and J by 6 bases, and 5 bases separated the two germline ends. CDR3 region: CASSRGQPQHF. CDR3 nucleotide sequence: TGTGCCAGCAGTAGGGGTCAGCCCCAGCATTTT.

V usage is TRBV7-9 and J usage is TRBJ1-1; 8 nucleotides line up with TRBD1. Germline V gene lookup returns CDR1 SEHNR and CDR2 FQNEAQ (reference sequence). V lost 4 bases to trimming and J lost 7 bases; unmatched junction nucleotides: 8. The CDR3 runs to 14 residues. This CDR3 reads CASSSWTGYNEAFF. CDR3 sequence (DNA): TGTGCCAGCAGCTCTTGGACAGGGTACAATGAAGCTTTCTTT.